This T cell receptor beta chain was sequenced during a study of post-analysis software for immune sequencing data. Unique molecular identifiers were built into the TCR beta cDNA libraries. One entry per CDR3 protein, called by TCRdb with MiXCR from the PCR reads. The sample consists of roughly 400,000 distinct CDR3 sequences, over 30% of them appearing once. V gave up 8 bases and J gave up 2 bases, with 10 bases separating them. This CDR3 region has 12 residues. Germline CDR1 and CDR2: LNHDA and SQIVND (reference sequence). This clonotype was seen just once. Its antigen remains unidentified. Whole-study results and caveats: Controls showed lower frequencies than patients for a handful of TRBV segments, and TRBV5-6, TRBV5-1 and TRBV20-1 were among these.

Material: blood. The V call is TRBV19, the J call TRBJ2-7; possible D gene TRBD1, 5 bases. The origin of this receptor is a girl under 10 years old with multiple sclerosis. The CDR3 loop is CASFPGTYEQYF. CDR3 bases: TGTGCCAGTTTCCCAGGGACCTACGAGCAGTACTTC. Using reference TRBV19 and TRBJ2-7 for the parts outside the CDR3, the full variable domain is DGGITQSPKYLFRKEGQNVTLSCEQNLNHDAMYWYRQDPGQGLRLIYYSQIVNDFQKGDIAEGYSVSREKKESFPLTVTSAQKNPTAFYLCASFPGTYEQYFGPGTRLTVT.